This TCR beta chain emerged from a study of T cells in narcolepsy. Study overall: Enrolled donors included narcolepsy type 1 or type 2 patients and healthy controls.

The CDR3 spans 13 residues. From germline, CDR1 is MNHEY and CDR2 SMNVEV (reference sequence). Between the trimmed V and J ends, which lost 2 bases and 7 bases, there was a span of 9 bases. Study-wide points: Same-patient CSF and blood CD4+ T cell clonotypes included HCRT-specific and TRIB2-specific autoreactive ones. In some patient and control memory CD4+ samples, autoreactive clones were absent. Autoreactive clonotypes reportedly recurred in blood of same and different patients, not controls.

The method was immunoSEQ multiplex PCR; TCRdb's version includes in-frame clones alone and lacks a portion of them. The sample carries about 35,000 clones, around 80% recorded once. To note about this clone: The antigen is unknown.

The sequence was collected from a human donor in good health. The rearrangement links TRBV27 to TRBJ1-5; a possible D gene is TRBD1 (6 bases). The sequenced material came from memory (CD45RA-) CD4+ T cells from blood. CDR3 sequence: CASSLERGQPQHF. CDR3 DNA sequence: TGTGCCAGCAGTTTAGAAAGGGGGCAGCCCCAGCATTTT.